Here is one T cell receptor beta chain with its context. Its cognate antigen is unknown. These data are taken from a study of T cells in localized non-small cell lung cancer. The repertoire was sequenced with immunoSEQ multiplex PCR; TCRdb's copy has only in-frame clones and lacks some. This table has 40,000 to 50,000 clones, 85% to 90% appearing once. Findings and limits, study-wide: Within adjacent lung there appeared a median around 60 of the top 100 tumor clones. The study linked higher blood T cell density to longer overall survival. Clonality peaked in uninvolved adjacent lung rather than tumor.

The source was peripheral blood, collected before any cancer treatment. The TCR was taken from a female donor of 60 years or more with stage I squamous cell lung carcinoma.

CDR3 bases: TGTGCCAGCAGCATAACGGGGGGTGAGCAGTTCTTC. This encodes CASSITGGEQFF. This chain uses TRBV7-2 with TRBJ2-1, with 7 bases fitting TRBD2. Germline V gives CDR1 SGHTA, CDR2 FQGNSA. The CDR3 length is 12 residues. V shed 5 bases and J 9 bases; nucleotides not matched to a gene: 4.